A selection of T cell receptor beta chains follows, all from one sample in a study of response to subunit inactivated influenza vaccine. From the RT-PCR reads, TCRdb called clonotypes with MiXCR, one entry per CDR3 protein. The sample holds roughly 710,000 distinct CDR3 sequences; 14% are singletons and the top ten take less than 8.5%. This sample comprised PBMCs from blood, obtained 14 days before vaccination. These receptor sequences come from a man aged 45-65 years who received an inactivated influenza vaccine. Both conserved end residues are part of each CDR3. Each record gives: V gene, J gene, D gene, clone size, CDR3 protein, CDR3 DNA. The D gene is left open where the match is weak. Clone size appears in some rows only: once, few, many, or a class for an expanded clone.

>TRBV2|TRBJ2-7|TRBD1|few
CAMLGDRGFYEQYF
TGTGCCATGCTAGGGGACAGGGGATTTTACGAGCAGTACTTC
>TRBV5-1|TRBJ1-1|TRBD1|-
CASSFATFAGTAGPMNTEAFF
TGCGCCAGCAGCTTTGCGACCTTCGCCGGGACAGCGGGGCCCATGAACACTGAAGCTTTCTTT
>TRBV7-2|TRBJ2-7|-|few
CASSPTGLGMGEQYF
TGTGCCAGCAGCCCTACGGGACTCGGAATGGGGGAGCAGTACTTC
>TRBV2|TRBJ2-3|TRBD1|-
CASKLDRASSTDTQYF
TGTGCCAGCAAATTGGACAGGGCCTCTAGCACAGATACGCAGTATTTT
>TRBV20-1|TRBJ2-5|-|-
CSARGQVGFLETQYF
TGCAGTGCTAGAGGACAGGTCGGATTTTTGGAGACCCAGTACTTC
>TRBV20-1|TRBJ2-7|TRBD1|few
CSAETGFKDEQYF
TGCAGTGCTGAGACAGGGTTTAAGGACGAGCAGTACTTC
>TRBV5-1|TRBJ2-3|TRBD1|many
CASSLGDRITDTQYF
TGCGCCAGCAGCTTAGGGGACAGGATCACAGATACGCAGTATTTT
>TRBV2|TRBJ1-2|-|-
CASSRVRGGYTF
TGTGCCAGCAGCCGGGTCAGGGGTGGCTACACCTTC
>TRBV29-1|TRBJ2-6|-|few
CSVVGHSGANVLTF
TGCAGCGTTGTTGGGCACTCTGGGGCCAACGTCCTGACTTTC
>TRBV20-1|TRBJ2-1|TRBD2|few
CSARDLAGFSYNEQFF
TGCAGTGCTAGAGATTTAGCGGGGTTTTCCTACAATGAGCAGTTCTTC
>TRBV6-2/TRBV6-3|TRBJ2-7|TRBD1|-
CASRGQRPLPGTYEQYF
TGTGCCAGCAGGGGACAGCGTCCCCTCCCCGGGACCTACGAGCAGTACTTC
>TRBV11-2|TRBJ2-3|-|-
CASSLVWQGGSSGTDTQYF
TGTGCCAGCAGCTTAGTTTGGCAGGGGGGAAGTTCGGGCACAGATACGCAGTATTTT
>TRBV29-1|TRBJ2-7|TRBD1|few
CSISVGGTGNEQYF
TGCAGCATATCGGTAGGCGGGACAGGTAACGAGCAGTACTTC